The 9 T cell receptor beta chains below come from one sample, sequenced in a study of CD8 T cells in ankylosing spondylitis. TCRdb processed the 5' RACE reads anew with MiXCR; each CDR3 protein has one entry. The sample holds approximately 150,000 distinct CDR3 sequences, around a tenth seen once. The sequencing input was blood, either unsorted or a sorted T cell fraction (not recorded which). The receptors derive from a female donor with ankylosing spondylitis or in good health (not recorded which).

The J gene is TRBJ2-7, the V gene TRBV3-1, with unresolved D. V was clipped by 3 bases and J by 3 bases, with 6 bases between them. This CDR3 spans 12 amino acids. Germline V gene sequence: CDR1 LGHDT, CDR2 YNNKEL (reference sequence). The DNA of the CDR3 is TGTGCCAGCAGCCATACAGACTACGAGCAGTACTTC. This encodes CASSHTDYEQYF.

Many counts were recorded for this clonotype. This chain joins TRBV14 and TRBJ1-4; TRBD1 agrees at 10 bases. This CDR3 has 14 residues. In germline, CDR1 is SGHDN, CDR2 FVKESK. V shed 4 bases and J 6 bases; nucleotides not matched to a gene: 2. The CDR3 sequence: CASSLGQGDEKLFF. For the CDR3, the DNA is TGTGCCAGCAGCCTCGGACAGGGGGATGAAAAACTGTTTTTT.

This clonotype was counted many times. CDR3 sequence reads: CASSVVPSGSPLGQFF. In nucleotides, the CDR3 is TGTGCCAGCAGCGTAGTTCCTAGCGGGAGCCCGCTTGGGCAGTTCTTC. This rearrangement joins TRBV9 to TRBJ2-1, with 10 nucleotides matching TRBD2. J lost 12 bases, V lost 0 bases, and 12 bases had no gene match. The CDR3 has 16 amino acids. In germline, CDR1 is SGDLS, CDR2 YYNGEE.

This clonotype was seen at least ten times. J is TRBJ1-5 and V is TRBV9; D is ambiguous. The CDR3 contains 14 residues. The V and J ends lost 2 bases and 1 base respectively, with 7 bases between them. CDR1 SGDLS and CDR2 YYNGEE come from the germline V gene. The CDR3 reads CASSVGSSNQPQHF. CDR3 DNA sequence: TGTGCCAGCAGCGTGGGATCGAGCAATCAGCCCCAGCATTTT.

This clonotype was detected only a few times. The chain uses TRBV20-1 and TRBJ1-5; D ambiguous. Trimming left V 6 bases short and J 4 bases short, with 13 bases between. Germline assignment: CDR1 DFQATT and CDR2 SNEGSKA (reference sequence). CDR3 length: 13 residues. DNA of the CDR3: TGCAGTGCAAAGGAGGCACAGAATCAGCCCCAGCATTTT. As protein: CSAKEAQNQPQHF.

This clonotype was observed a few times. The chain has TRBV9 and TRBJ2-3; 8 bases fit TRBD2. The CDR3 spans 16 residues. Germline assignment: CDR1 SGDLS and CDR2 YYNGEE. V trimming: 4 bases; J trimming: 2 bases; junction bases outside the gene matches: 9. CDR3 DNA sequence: TGTGCCAGCAGCCCAAGGAGGACTAGCATCACAGATACGCAGTATTTT. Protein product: CASSPRRTSITDTQYF.

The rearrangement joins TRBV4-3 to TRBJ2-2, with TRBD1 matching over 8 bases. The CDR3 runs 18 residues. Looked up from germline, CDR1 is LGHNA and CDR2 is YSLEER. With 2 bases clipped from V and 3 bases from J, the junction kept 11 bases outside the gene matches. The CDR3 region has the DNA TGCGCCAGCAGCCAAAATCCCGCAGGGGGCGCGGACACCGGGGAGCTGTTTTTT. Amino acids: CASSQNPAGGADTGELFF.

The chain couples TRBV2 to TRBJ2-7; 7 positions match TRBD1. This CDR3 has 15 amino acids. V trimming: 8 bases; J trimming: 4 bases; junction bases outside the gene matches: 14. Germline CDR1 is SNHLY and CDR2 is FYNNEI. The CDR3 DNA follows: TGTGCCAGCCTCGGGCAACAGGGGATTGAGTACGAGCAGTACTTC. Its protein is CASLGQQGIEYEQYF.

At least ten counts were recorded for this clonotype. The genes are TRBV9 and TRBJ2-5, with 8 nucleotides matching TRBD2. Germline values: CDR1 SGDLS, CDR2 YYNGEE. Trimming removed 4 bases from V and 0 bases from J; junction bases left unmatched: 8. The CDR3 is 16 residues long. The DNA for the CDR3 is TGTGCCAGCAGCACACTAGCGGACCCGTACCAAGAGACCCAGTACTTC. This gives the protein CASSTLADPYQETQYF.